This TCR beta chain was identified in a study of vaccination and CD4 T cells after COVID-19. The CDR3 extends over 13 amino acids. The V gene's germline CDR1 is LNHDA and CDR2 SQIVND (reference sequence). V lost 9 bases and J lost 5, with 16 bases in between. Scientists ran DNA taken from cultured CD4+ T cells through the Oncomine TCR Beta short-read assay for sequencing. TCRdb independently ran MiXCR on the PCR reads; one entry per CDR3 protein. The repertoire includes 16,000 or so distinct CDR3 sequences, about two fifths of them detected once, and roughly 6.6% sits in the top ten. Of note for this clonotype: Its matching antigen is unknown.

As to treatment: 10-day PBMC culture with coronavirus spike peptide pools or control peptides (ViraFEST assay). Expansion of antigen-specific T cells with peptide pools by ViraFEST preceded sequencing of TCRs. The dates of positive PCR tests extended from March through December 2020 and came before the US Alpha, Beta and Delta variants. A negative selection step was used to isolate CD4+ T cells once culture had run for 10 days. This sequence was found in a human donor who had recovered from COVID-19. V usage is TRBV19 and J usage is TRBJ1-1; the D is unclear. This specimen consisted of CD4+ T cells from blood, cultured in vitro, obtained after SARS-CoV-2 vaccination. In nucleotides, the CDR3 is TGTGCCAGCAGGTCAGGATTCAGGACTGAAGCTTTCTTT. Amino acid sequence: CASRSGFRTEAFF.